These 2 T cell receptor beta chains share one sample of origin, sequenced in a study of blood T cell repertoires in COVID-19. The assay was immunoSEQ multiplex PCR, and TCRdb's table has in-frame clones only and misses some. The sample consists of around 450,000 clones, 90% of them appearing once. Sequencing was carried out using PBMCs or T cells enriched from blood (not recorded which). These TCRs come from a man younger than 35 who had recovered from COVID-19.

This clone was seen more than once but under ten times. The rearrangement links TRBV2 to TRBJ1-2; 7 bases map to TRBD1. CDR3 length: 15 residues. The J segment lost 0 bases and the V segment lost 2 bases, leaving 3 bases of the junction unmatched. Per germline, CDR1 SNHLY and CDR2 FYNNEI. DNA of the CDR3: TGTGCCAGCAGTGAAAGGGACAGTACTAACTATGGCTACACCTTC. This sequence encodes CASSERDSTNYGYTF.

The chain recombines TRBV19 with TRBJ1-1; tentative D call: TRBD1 (5 bases). V lost 5 bases to trimming and J lost 5 bases, with 18 bases between them. The CDR3 consists of 15 residues. Germline CDR1 reads LNHDA; CDR2 reads SQIVND (reference sequence). The CDR3 protein is CASSLPLEGRTEAFF. CDR3 coding DNA: TGTGCCAGTAGTCTCCCTCTAGAGGGGAGGACTGAAGCTTTCTTT.